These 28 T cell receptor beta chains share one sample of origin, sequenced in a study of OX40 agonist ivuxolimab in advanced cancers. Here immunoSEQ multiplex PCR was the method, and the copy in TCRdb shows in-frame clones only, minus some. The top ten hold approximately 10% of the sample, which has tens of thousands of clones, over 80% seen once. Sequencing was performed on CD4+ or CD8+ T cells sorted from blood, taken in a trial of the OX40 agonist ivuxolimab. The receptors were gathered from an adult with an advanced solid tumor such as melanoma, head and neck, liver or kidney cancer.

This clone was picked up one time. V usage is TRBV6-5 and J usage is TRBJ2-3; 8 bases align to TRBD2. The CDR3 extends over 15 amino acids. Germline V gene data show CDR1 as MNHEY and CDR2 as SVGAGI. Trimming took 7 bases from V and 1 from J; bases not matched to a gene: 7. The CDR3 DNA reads TGTGCCAGCACCCGAAGCGGGGGCGGCACAGATACGCAGTATTTT. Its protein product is CASTRSGGGTDTQYF.

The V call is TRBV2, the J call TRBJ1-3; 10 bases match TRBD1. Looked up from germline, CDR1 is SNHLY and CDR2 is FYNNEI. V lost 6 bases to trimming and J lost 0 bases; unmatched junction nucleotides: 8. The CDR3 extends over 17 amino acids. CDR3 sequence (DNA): TGTGCCAGCAGCGACGGGACAGGGGCCCGCTCTGGAAACACCATATATTTT. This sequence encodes CASSDGTGARSGNTIYF.

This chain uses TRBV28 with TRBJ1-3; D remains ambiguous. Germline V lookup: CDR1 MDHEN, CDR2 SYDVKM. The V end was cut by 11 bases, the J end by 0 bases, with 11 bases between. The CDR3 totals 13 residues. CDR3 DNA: TGTGCCTCCTTTTTACCCTCTGGAAACACCATATATTTT. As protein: CASFLPSGNTIYF.

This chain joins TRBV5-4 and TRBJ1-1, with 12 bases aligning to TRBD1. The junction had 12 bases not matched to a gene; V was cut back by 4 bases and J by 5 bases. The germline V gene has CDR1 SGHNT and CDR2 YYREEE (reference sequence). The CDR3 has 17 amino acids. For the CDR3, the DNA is TGTGCCAGCAGCCCCGGGGGGGGACAGGGGGCCAATACTGAAGCTTTCTTT. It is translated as CASSPGGGQGANTEAFF.

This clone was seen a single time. DNA for the CDR3: TGTGCCAGCAGTGACAGGGCTTCCTACGAGCAGTACTTC. Its protein product is CASSDRASYEQYF. The V gene is TRBV6-1, the J gene TRBJ2-7, with D possibly TRBD1 on 5 matching bases. The CDR3 is made up of 13 amino acids. Trimming stripped 3 bases from V and 1 base from J, with 7 bases between. Germline V CDR1 and CDR2: MNHNS, SASEGT.

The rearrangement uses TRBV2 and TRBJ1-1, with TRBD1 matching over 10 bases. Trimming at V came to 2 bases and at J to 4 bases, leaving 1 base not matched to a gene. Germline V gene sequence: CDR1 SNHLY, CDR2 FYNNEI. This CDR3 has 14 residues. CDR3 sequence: CASSERQGATEAFF. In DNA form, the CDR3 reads TGTGCCAGCAGTGAAAGACAGGGGGCCACTGAAGCTTTCTTT.

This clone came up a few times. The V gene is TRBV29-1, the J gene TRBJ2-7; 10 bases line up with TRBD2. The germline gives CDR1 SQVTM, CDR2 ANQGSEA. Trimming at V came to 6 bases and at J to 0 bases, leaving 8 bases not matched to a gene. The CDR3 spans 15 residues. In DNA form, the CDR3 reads TGCAGCGTCGGACTAGCGGCTAGAAGCTCCTACGAGCAGTACTTC. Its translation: CSVGLAARSSYEQYF.

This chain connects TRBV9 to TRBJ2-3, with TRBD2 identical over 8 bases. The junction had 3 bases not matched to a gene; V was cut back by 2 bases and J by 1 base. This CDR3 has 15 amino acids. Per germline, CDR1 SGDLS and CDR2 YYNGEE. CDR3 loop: CASSVAGRGTDTQYF. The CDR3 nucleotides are TGTGCCAGCAGCGTGGCCGGGAGGGGCACAGATACGCAGTATTTT.

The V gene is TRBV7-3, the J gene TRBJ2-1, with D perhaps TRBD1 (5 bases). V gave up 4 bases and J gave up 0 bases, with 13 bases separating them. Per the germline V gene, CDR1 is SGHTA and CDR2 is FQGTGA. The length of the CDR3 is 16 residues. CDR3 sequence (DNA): TGTGCCAGCAGCTCTGGGGCCAGAAGCTCCTACAATGAGCAGTTCTTC. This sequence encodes CASSSGARSSYNEQFF.

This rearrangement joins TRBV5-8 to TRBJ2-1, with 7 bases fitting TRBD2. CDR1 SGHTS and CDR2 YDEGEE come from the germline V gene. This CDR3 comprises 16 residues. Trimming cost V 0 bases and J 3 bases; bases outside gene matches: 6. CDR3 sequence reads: CASSLAGGRSYNEQFF. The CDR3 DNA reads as TGTGCCAGCAGCTTGGCGGGGGGAAGGAGCTACAATGAGCAGTTCTTC. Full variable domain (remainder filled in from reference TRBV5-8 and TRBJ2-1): EAGVTQSPTHLIKTRGQQATLRCSPISGHTSVYWYQQALGLGLQFLLWYDEGEERNRGNFPPRFSGRQFPNYSSELNVNALELEDSALYLCASSLAGGRSYNEQFFGPGTRLTVL.

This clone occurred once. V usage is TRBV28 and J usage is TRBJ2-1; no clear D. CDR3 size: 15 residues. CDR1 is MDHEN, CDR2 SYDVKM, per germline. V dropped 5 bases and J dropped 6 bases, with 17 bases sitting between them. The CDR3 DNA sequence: TGTGCCAGCAGTACTCTAAGTACCGGGCTCAATGAGCAGTTCTTC. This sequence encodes CASSTLSTGLNEQFF.

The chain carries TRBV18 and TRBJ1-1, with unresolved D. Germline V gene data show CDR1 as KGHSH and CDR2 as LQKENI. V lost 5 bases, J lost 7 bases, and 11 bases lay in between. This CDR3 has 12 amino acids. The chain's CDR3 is CASSTAQVEAFF. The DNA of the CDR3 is TGTGCCAGCTCAACAGCCCAGGTTGAAGCTTTCTTT.

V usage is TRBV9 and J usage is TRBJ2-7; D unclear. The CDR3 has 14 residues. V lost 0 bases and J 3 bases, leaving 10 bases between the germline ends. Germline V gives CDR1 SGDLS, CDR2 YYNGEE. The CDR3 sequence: CASSVGLGDYEQYF. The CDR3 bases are TGTGCCAGCAGCGTAGGGTTGGGTGACTACGAGCAGTACTTC.

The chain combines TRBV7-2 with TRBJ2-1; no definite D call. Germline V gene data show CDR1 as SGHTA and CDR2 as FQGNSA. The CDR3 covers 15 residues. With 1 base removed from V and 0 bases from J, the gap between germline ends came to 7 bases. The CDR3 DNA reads TGTGCCAGCAGCTTAGGGGTAGGCTCCTACAATGAGCAGTTCTTC. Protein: CASSLGVGSYNEQFF.

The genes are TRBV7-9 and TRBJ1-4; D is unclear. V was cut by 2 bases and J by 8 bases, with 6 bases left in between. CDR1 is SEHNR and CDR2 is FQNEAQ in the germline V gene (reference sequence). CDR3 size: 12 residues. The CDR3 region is CASSLSLEKLFF. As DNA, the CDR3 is TGTGCCAGCAGCTTATCCCTGGAAAAACTGTTTTTT.

In DNA, the CDR3 is TGTGCCAGCAGTGCGGACGGCCTGGGTGATACGCAGTATTTT. It translates to CASSADGLGDTQYF. The rearrangement joins TRBV28 to TRBJ2-3, with no clear D. This CDR3 has 14 amino acids. The ends were cut back, 5 bases at V and 6 bases at J, with 15 bases in the middle. Germline CDR1 and CDR2: MDHEN and SYDVKM.

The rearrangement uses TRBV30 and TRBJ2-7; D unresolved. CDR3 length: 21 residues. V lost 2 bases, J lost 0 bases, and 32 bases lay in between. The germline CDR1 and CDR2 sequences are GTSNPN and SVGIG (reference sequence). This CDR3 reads CAWSLFSRTQISPDRSYEQYF. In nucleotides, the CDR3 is TGTGCCTGGAGTCTCTTCTCCAGGACCCAGATTTCCCCGGATCGCTCCTACGAGCAGTACTTC. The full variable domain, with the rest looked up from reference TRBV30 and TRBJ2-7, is SQTIHQWPATLVQPVGSPLSLECTVEGTSNPNLYWYRQAAGRGLQLLFYSVGIGQISSEVPQNLSASRPQDRQFILSSKKLLLSDSGFYLCAWSLFSRTQISPDRSYEQYFGPGTRLTVT.

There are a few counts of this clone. The CDR3 DNA is TGTGCCAGCACCCCCGGGGACAGGGAACAGTCACCCCTCCACTTT. Encoded protein: CASTPGDREQSPLHF. V gene TRBV27 combines with J gene TRBJ1-6, with TRBD1 matching 9 bases. CDR1 and CDR2 from the germline V gene are MNHEY and SMNVEV (reference sequence). The CDR3 spans 15 residues. J gave up 10 bases and V 7 bases, and 11 bases lay outside the gene matches.

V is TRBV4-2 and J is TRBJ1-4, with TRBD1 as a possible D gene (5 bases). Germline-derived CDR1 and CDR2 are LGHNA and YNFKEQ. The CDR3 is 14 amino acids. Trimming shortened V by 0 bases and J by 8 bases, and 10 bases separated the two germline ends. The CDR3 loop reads CASSQDEGLEKLFF. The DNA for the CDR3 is TGTGCCAGCAGCCAAGACGAGGGGTTGGAAAAACTGTTTTTT.

CDR3 protein: CASSLAFSRDTQYF. The CDR3 DNA reads as TGTGCCAGCAGTTTAGCTTTTTCTAGAGATACGCAGTATTTT. The rearrangement joins TRBV27 to TRBJ2-3; D uncertain. The CDR3 contains 14 residues. Deletions cut 2 bases from V and 5 bases from J, with 11 bases between. In germline, CDR1 is MNHEY, CDR2 SMNVEV (reference sequence).

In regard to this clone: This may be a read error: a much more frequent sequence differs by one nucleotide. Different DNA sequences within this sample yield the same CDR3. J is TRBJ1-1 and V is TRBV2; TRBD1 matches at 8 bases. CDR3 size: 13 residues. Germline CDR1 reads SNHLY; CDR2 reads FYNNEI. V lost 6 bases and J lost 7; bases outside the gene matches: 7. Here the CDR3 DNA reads TGTGCCAGCAGAGTCTACGGACAGGGTGAAGCTTTCTTT. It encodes CASRVYGQGEAFF.

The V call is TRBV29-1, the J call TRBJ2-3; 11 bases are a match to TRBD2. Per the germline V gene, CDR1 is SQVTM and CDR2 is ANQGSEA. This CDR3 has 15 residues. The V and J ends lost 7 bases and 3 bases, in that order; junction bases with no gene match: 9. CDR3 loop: CSGLAGGPITDTQYF. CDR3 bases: TGCAGCGGATTAGCGGGGGGGCCTATAACAGATACGCAGTATTTT.

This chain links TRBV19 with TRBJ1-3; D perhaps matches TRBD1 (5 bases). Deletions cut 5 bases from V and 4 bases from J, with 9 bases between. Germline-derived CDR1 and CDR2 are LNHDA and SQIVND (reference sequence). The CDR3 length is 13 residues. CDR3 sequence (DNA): TGTGCCAGTAGTCCAGGGCCCGGAAACACCATATATTTT. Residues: CASSPGPGNTIYF. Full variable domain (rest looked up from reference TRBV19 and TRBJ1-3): DGGITQSPKYLFRKEGQNVTLSCEQNLNHDAMYWYRQDPGQGLRLIYYSQIVNDFQKGDIAEGYSVSREKKESFPLTVTSAQKNPTAFYLCASSPGPGNTIYFGEGSWLTVV.

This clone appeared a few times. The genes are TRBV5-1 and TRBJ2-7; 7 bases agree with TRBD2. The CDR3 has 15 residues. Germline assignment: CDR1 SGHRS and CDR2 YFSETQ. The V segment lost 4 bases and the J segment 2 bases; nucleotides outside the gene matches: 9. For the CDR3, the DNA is TGCGCCAGCAGCCGAGACGGGAGGAACCCCTACGAGCAGTACTTC. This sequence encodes CASSRDGRNPYEQYF.

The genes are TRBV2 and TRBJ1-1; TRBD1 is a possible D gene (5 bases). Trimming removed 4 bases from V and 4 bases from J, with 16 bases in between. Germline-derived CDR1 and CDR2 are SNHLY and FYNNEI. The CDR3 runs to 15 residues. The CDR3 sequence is CASSVWGSGGTEAFF. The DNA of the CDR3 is TGTGCCAGCAGTGTTTGGGGATCCGGGGGCACTGAAGCTTTCTTT.

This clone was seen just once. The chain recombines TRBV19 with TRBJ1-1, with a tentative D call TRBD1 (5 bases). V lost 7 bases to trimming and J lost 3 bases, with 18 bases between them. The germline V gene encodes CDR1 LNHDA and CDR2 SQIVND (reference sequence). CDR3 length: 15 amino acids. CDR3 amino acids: CASKARGSGDTEAFF. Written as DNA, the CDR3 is TGTGCCAGTAAGGCAAGGGGCAGCGGGGACACTGAAGCTTTCTTT.

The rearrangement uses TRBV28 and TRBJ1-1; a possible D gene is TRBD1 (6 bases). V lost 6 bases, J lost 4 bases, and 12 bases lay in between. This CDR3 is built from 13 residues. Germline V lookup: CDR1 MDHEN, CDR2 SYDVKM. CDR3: CASSQTGPTEAFF. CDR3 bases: TGTGCCAGCAGCCAGACAGGCCCCACTGAAGCTTTCTTT.

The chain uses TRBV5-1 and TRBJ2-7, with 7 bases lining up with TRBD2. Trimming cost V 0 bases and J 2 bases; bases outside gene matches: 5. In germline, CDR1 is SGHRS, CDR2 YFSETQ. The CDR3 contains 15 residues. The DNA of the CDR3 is TGCGCCAGCAGCTTGGGTTCTAGCGGTGCCTACGAGCAGTACTTC. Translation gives CASSLGSSGAYEQYF.